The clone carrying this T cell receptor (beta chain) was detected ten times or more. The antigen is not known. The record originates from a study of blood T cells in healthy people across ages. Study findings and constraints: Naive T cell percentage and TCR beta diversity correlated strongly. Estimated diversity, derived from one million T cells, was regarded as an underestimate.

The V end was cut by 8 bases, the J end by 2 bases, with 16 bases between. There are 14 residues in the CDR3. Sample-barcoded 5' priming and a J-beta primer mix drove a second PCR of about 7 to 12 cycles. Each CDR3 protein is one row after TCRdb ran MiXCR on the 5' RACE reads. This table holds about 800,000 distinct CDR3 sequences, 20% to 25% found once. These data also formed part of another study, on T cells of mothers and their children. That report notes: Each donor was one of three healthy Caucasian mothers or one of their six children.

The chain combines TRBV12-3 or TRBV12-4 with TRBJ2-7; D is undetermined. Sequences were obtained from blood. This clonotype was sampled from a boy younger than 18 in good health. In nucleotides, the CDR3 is TGTGCCAGCTCCCCCGGGCCAGGCCCCTACGAGCAGTACTTC. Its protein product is CASSPGPGPYEQYF.